The 27 T cell receptor beta chains given below trace back to one sample, sequenced in a study of T cell responses to AZD1222 COVID-19 vaccine. The protocol was immunoSEQ multiplex PCR, while the TCRdb copy is restricted to in-frame clones and leaves out a portion. The data contain about 140,000 clones, 75% to 95% of them seen just once; the ten biggest clones take up 7.5%. Sequencing was performed on peripheral blood, taken 28 days after the second dose of the MenACWY control vaccine. Every receptor here comes from an adult who received the MenACWY meningococcal vaccine as a control.

The chain employs TRBV10-3 and TRBJ2-7; D may be TRBD1 (5 bases). The CDR3 sequence is 13 residues long. CDR1 is ENHRY and CDR2 is SYGVKD in the germline V gene. V was clipped by 6 bases and J by 2 bases, with 11 bases between them. DNA for the CDR3: TGTGCCATCAGAGGACAAGGTGCCTACGAGCAGTACTTC. This gives the protein CAIRGQGAYEQYF.

DNA of the CDR3: TGTGCCAGCCATTACGTCGGGCTGGGCACTGAAGCTTTCTTT. Its protein is CASHYVGLGTEAFF. The rearrangement joins TRBV6-5 to TRBJ1-1; D unresolved. The V gene's germline CDR1 is MNHEY and CDR2 SVGAGI. The V end was cut by 8 bases, the J end by 4 bases, with 17 bases between. This CDR3 comprises 14 residues.

This CDR3 reads CATSDGAAREQFF. The CDR3 DNA reads as TGTGCCACCAGTGATGGGGCAGCCCGGGAGCAGTTCTTC. The V call is TRBV24-1, the J call TRBJ2-1, with D possibly matching TRBD1 (5 bases). The CDR3 covers 13 residues. Germline assignment: CDR1 KGHDR and CDR2 SFDVKD. Trimming shortened V by 3 bases and J by 10 bases, and 12 bases separated the two germline ends.

The CDR3 sequence: CASSGTDFGSPLHF. The CDR3 nucleotides read TGTGCCAGCAGCGGGACTGACTTTGGTTCACCCCTCCACTTT. V gene TRBV7-2 combines with J gene TRBJ1-6, with TRBD1 as a possible D gene (5 bases). Germline CDR1 reads SGHTA; CDR2 reads FQGNSA. The V end was cut by 5 bases, the J end by 9 bases, with 14 bases between. This CDR3 comprises 14 residues.

This clone was observed once. The chain carries TRBV3-1 (or the pseudogene TRBV3-2) and TRBJ1-2; D may be TRBD1 (5 bases). From germline, CDR1 is LGHDT and CDR2 YNNKEL (reference sequence). The CDR3 sequence is 16 residues long. Trimming shortened V by 4 bases and J by 3 bases, and 18 bases separated the two germline ends. CDR3 nucleotides: TGTGCCAGCAGCCCATCGGGGGGAGGGAACCACTATGGCTACACCTTC. It codes for CASSPSGGGNHYGYTF.

The chain joins TRBV5-1 to TRBJ2-1; D assignment may be TRBD1 or TRBD2 (5 bases each). CDR1 is SGHRS, CDR2 YFSETQ, per germline. This CDR3 contains 17 residues. Trimming removed 0 bases at V and 1 base at J, with 14 bases between. CDR3 sequence reads: CASSLAPRGGSYNEQFF. The CDR3 DNA sequence: TGCGCCAGCAGCTTGGCTCCTCGGGGCGGTTCCTACAATGAGCAGTTCTTC.

The genes are TRBV5-1 and TRBJ1-4; perhaps TRBD1 as D (6 bases). The CDR3 runs to 15 residues. Trimming cost V 4 bases and J 5 bases, with 15 bases left between them. In germline, CDR1 is SGHRS, CDR2 YFSETQ. CDR3 in amino acids: CASSTRGGPNEKLFF. CDR3 coding DNA: TGCGCCAGCAGCACGAGGGGGGGCCCCAATGAAAAACTGTTTTTT.

This chain joins TRBV11-2 and TRBJ2-7, with TRBD2 identical over 10 bases. Germline CDR1 reads SGHAT; CDR2 reads FQNNGV. The CDR3 sequence is 15 residues long. With 10 bases clipped from V and 3 bases from J, the junction kept 12 bases outside the gene matches. CDR3 loop: CAILTGIAGGYEQYF. DNA of the CDR3: TGTGCCATCCTGACTGGTATAGCGGGAGGCTACGAGCAGTACTTC.

In DNA form, the CDR3 reads TGTGCCAGCAGCTTAGATAGGGGGTATACTGAGCAGTTCTTC. Residues: CASSLDRGYTEQFF. The gene calls are TRBV11-2 and TRBJ2-1, with a weak D call TRBD1 (6 bases). Germline values: CDR1 SGHAT, CDR2 FQNNGV. This CDR3 has 14 amino acids. Trimming left V 0 bases short and J 9 bases short, with 12 bases between.

This chain connects TRBV6-6 to TRBJ2-7, with TRBD1 matching over 7 bases. V was pared by 2 bases and J by 6 bases, with 7 bases of the junction left unmatched. The CDR3 is 14 amino acids. CDR1 MNHNY and CDR2 SVGAGI come from the germline V gene (reference sequence). The CDR3 loop reads CASSYAQGTSEQYF. The DNA for the CDR3 is TGTGCCAGCAGTTACGCACAGGGGACCAGCGAGCAGTACTTC.

The table lists this clone with a few counts. The rearrangement uses TRBV7-2 and TRBJ2-2; 8 bases are a match to TRBD1. Germline V lookup: CDR1 SGHTA, CDR2 FQGNSA. Trimming took 5 bases from V and 6 from J; bases not matched to a gene: 5. CDR3 length: 14 residues. CDR3 DNA: TGTGCCAGCAGCACTCTGACAGGGGCCGGGGAGCTGTTTTTT. Translated: CASSTLTGAGELFF.

CDR3 amino acids: CSVAAGTQDQPQHF. CDR3 in DNA: TGCAGCGTTGCAGCCGGGACACAAGATCAGCCCCAGCATTTT. The chain uses TRBV29-1 and TRBJ1-5, with D possibly being TRBD1 (6 bases). There are 14 residues in the CDR3. CDR1 and CDR2 from the germline V gene are SQVTM and ANQGSEA. V was pared by 4 bases and J by 5 bases, with 15 bases between.

This sequence joins TRBV19 and TRBJ1-1, with unresolved D. The ends were cut back, 3 bases at V and 1 base at J, with 21 bases in the middle. This CDR3 is 18 amino acids long. CDR1 and CDR2 (germline): LNHDA, SQIVND (reference sequence). For the CDR3, the DNA is TGTGCCAGTAGTATGGGGTGGGATCTGGGCAGCCAGAACACTGAAGCTTTCTTT. It is translated as CASSMGWDLGSQNTEAFF.

The genes are TRBV3-1 (or the pseudogene TRBV3-2) and TRBJ1-6; a possible D gene is TRBD1 (5 bases). The germline V and J ends were trimmed by 4 bases and 7 bases, with 11 bases remaining between them. CDR1 is LGHDT, CDR2 YNNKEL, per germline (reference sequence). The CDR3 loop spans 14 amino acids. In DNA form, the CDR3 reads TGTGCCAGCAGCCCGACAGCGTCCAATTCACCCCTCCACTTT. Translating gives CASSPTASNSPLHF.

The V gene is TRBV5-5, the J gene TRBJ1-1; D uncertain. The V end was cut by 0 bases, the J end by 6 bases, with 3 bases between. The CDR3 runs to 11 residues. Germline loops: CDR1 SGHKS, CDR2 YYEKEE (reference sequence). CDR3 sequence: CASSLEAEAFF. DNA of the CDR3: TGTGCCAGCAGCTTGGAAGCTGAAGCTTTCTTT.

V gene TRBV7-6 combines with J gene TRBJ2-5; TRBD1 is a possible D gene (6 bases). The V end was cut by 5 bases, the J end by 1 base, with 17 bases between. This CDR3 region has 16 residues. CDR1 is SGHVS and CDR2 is FNYEAQ in the germline V gene. The CDR3 here is CASSRSVGASQETQYF. In nucleotides, the CDR3 is TGTGCCAGCAGCCGAAGTGTGGGGGCCTCCCAAGAGACCCAGTACTTC.

The chain employs TRBV12-5 and TRBJ2-1; tentatively, D is TRBD2 (6 bases). Trimming cost V 1 base and J 8 bases, with 9 bases left between them. The germline V gene encodes CDR1 LGHNT and CDR2 FRNRAP. This CDR3 contains 13 residues. The CDR3 region has the DNA TGTGCTAGTGGTTTGGAACTAGCCTATGAGCAGTTCTTC. Its protein is CASGLELAYEQFF.

The chain is built from TRBV27 and TRBJ2-3; D not certain. Trimming stripped 8 bases from V and 4 bases from J, with 16 bases between. This CDR3 is built from 14 residues. The germline V gene has CDR1 MNHEY and CDR2 SMNVEV (reference sequence). The CDR3 nucleotides are TGTGCCAGCTCCCCCCTGCTAGTGCCAGATACGCAGTATTTT. It specifies CASSPLLVPDTQYF.

V and J are TRBV19 and TRBJ1-4; D is unclear. Trimming took off 4 bases at V and 7 bases at J, with 10 bases between the two ends. In germline, CDR1 is LNHDA, CDR2 SQIVND (reference sequence). This CDR3 has 13 amino acids. The CDR3 nucleotides read TGTGCCAGTAGTAATGTGGGTGCTGAAAAACTGTTTTTT. Amino acid sequence: CASSNVGAEKLFF.

Of note for this clone: This sample includes further DNA sequences coding for the same CDR3. The chain joins TRBV20-1 to TRBJ2-3; D not resolved. Germline CDR1 and CDR2: DFQATT and SNEGSKA (reference sequence). V lost 2 bases and J lost 3, with 3 bases in between. This CDR3 comprises 11 residues. Here the CDR3 DNA reads TGCAGTGCTAGACGTACAGATACGCAGTATTTT. Translation: CSARRTDTQYF.

The chain recombines TRBV7-6 with TRBJ2-1; D is ambiguous. With 4 bases removed from V and 3 bases from J, the gap between germline ends came to 10 bases. There are 14 residues in the CDR3. Germline CDR1 and CDR2: SGHVS and FNYEAQ. The CDR3 DNA reads as TGTGCCAGCAGCTCGGGCCCGGGCTACAATGAGCAGTTCTTC. It encodes CASSSGPGYNEQFF.

CDR3 residues: CASSSAAWGQLFF. CDR3 coding DNA: TGTGCCAGCAGCTCAGCCGCTTGGGGGCAGCTGTTTTTT. The rearrangement joins TRBV7-3 to TRBJ2-2; D is possibly TRBD1 (6 bases). Germline CDR1 reads SGHTA; CDR2 reads FQGTGA. The CDR3 is 13 amino acids. Trimming took 4 bases from V and 12 from J, leaving 15 bases between them.

The chain uses TRBV5-1 and TRBJ2-3; 10 nucleotides line up with TRBD2. This CDR3 contains 16 residues. Germline V gene lookup returns CDR1 SGHRS and CDR2 YFSETQ. J gave up 4 bases and V 4 bases, and 9 bases lay outside the gene matches. This CDR3 reads CASSLGTSDASDTQYF. In DNA form, the CDR3 reads TGCGCCAGCAGCCTAGGGACTAGCGATGCGTCAGATACGCAGTATTTT.

The chain links TRBV13 to TRBJ2-1, with 12 bases that match TRBD1. CDR1 is PRHDT and CDR2 is FYEKMQ in the germline V gene (reference sequence). The CDR3 consists of 16 residues. V trimming: 3 bases; J trimming: 7 bases; junction bases outside the gene matches: 7. Written as DNA, the CDR3 is TGTGCCAGCAGCTTGGCCGGGACAGGGGGCTATAATGAGCAGTTCTTC. Translated, it gives CASSLAGTGGYNEQFF.

The chain carries TRBV7-9 and TRBJ2-1, with D unclear. With 4 bases removed from V and 0 bases from J, the gap between germline ends came to 7 bases. The CDR3 has 14 residues. In germline, CDR1 is SEHNR, CDR2 FQNEAQ (reference sequence). The CDR3 DNA reads as TGTGCCAGCAGCTCTGGGGTCTCCTACAATGAGCAGTTCTTC. This gives the protein CASSSGVSYNEQFF.

The sample holds one count of this clone. It is unclear where the CDR3 begins or ends on the DNA, so no DNA is shown, and the CDR3 is as TCRdb lists it. The chain uses TRBV10-1 and TRBJ1-3; the D call TRBD1 from the table was never checked on the DNA. Germline CDR1 WNHNN, CDR2 SYGVQD (reference sequence). Ends included, the CDR3 has 12 residues. The CDR3: CASSESLDKLRF.

V and J are TRBV13 and TRBJ1-1; no clear D gene. Germline CDR1 reads PRHDT; CDR2 reads FYEKMQ (reference sequence). V was trimmed by 2 bases and J by 10 bases, leaving 11 bases between them. The CDR3 has 12 amino acids. The CDR3 DNA reads TGTGCCAGCAGCTTAAGGGATCGGTTAGCTTTCTTT. It codes for CASSLRDRLAFF.